Listed below are T cell receptor beta chains from one sample, sequenced in a study of blood T cells in healthy people across ages. TCRdb passed the 5' RACE reads through MiXCR, listing each CDR3 protein once. The profile shows 800,000 to 950,000 distinct CDR3 sequences, 35% to 40% of them singletons. Sample: blood. The receptors stem from a young man in good health. Both conserved end residues are part of each CDR3. The order of the fields is V gene, CDR3 protein.

TRBV20-1,CSAGQGASYEQYF
TRBV20-1,CSAPTRVSNYGYTF
TRBV3-1,CASSQDIPGFDGYTF
TRBV4-3,CASSLYVGASYEQYF
TRBV9,CASTAGDRGLRPANEKLFF
TRBV14,CASSQAMIGTQYF
TRBV4-3,CASSQGYQGADNSPLHF
TRBV5-1,CASSLDPGRGAEAFF
TRBV6-2/TRBV6-3,CASSQARGYTF
TRBV14,CTSSRGGLYQETQYF
TRBV20-1,CSGDGQGAFEQYF
TRBV11-2,CASSSLRGPKGEQYF
TRBV20-1,CSANQGNSNQPQHF
TRBV19,CASSTPNRGQLRAGYTF
TRBV6-2/TRBV6-3,CASSFRGASYNSPLHF
TRBV4-1,CASSQVDRVLRDGNTEAFF
TRBV20-1,CSPRKGNTEAFF
TRBV20-1,CSARDSGGAYNEQYF
TRBV7-9,CASSNGRIYEQYF
TRBV7-3,CASSLRGTGARYNEQFF
TRBV4-2,CASSQEADGANTGELFF
TRBV12-3/TRBV12-4,CASSRQGVVDTQYF
TRBV12-3/TRBV12-4,CASSIDSCEQYF
TRBV7-2,CASSSNVNTEAFF
TRBV10-3,CAISESNRSPQETQYF
TRBV4-2,CASSQDPGTENEKLFF
TRBV9,CASSVSIAGTFTGELFF
TRBV12-3/TRBV12-4,CASSLFQGDYGYTF
TRBV3-1,CASSQGPSGETQYF
TRBV4-3,CASSQEGGANLLSGANVLTF
TRBV5-1,CASSRNPTGTAYNEQYF
TRBV20-1,CSAPTGNRGGYTF
TRBV9,CASSVGTGDGTDTQYF
TRBV2,CASSSPGGPEAFF
TRBV7-2,CASSRGTGSYNEQYF
TRBV7-9,CASSVGAGYNEQFF
TRBV28,CASSFAGGDERSYTF
TRBV6-5,CASSPTGTENNSPLHF
TRBV29-1,CSVQQKLNTEAFF
TRBV20-1,CSVGTPSTDTQYF
TRBV7-3,CASSSSRTNRGGHIQYF
TRBV12-3/TRBV12-4,CASSSQGGGGYTF
TRBV12-3/TRBV12-4,CASRAPGSGTQYF
TRBV6-6,CASSPLLGKVTDTQYF
TRBV6-5,CASSYSTALVYEQYF
TRBV4-2,CASSQDLGLAGEQYF
TRBV29-1,CSVVSSGVHNEQYF
TRBV7-2,CASSSGPEIGYEQYF
TRBV20-1,CSASQSDSEAFF
TRBV7-2,CASSRTGGQNNEQYF
TRBV7-2,CASSLGTSEYAQYF
TRBV12-3/TRBV12-4,CASSLGRGEQETQYF
TRBV4-3,CASSQDGIGAGNTEAFF
TRBV12-3/TRBV12-4,CACSFGSGARIQETQYF
TRBV20-1,CSATDRGDEELFF
TRBV2,CASSEGPWRRSEQFF
TRBV24-1,CATSDPGQGHNEKLFF
TRBV7-9,CASSRSGTGPSGANVLTF
TRBV3-1,CASSLGTFSGNTIYF
TRBV20-1,CSARDSGVAQYGYTF